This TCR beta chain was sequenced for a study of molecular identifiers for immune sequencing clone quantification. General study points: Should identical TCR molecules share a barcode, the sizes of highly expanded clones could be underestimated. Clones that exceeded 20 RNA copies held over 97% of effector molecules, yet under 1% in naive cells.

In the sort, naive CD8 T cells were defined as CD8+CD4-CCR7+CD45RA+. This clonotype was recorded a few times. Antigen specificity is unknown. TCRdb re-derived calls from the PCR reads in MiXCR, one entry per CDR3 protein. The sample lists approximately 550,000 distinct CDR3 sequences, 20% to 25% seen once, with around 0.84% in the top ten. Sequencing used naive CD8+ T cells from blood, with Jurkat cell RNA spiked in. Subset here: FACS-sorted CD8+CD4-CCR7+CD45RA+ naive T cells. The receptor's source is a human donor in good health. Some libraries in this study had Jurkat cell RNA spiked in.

CDR3 loop: CASSFRGRSYEQYF. DNA for the CDR3: TGTGCCAGCAGTTTTCGAGGGAGATCCTACGAGCAGTACTTC. The chain combines TRBV12-3 or TRBV12-4 with TRBJ2-7, with D tentatively TRBD2 (5 bases). CDR3 size: 14 residues. The germline V and J ends were trimmed by 3 bases and 1 base, with 10 bases remaining between them.